This T cell receptor beta chain was profiled in a study of T cells in tuberculosis. The study, taken as a whole, reports: A GMM-specific repertoire classifier reached 75% to 90% accuracy, AUROC over 0.85. Active tuberculosis cases were adults; controls were adolescents.

Assay used: immunoSEQ multiplex PCR; TCRdb lists only in-frame clones, some missing. The top ten hold more than 1.3% of the sample, which has some 49,000 clones, more than 90% seen once. About this clone itself: Its antigen remains unknown.

Trimming took off 10 bases at V and 6 bases at J, with 12 bases between the two ends. The germline gives CDR1 MNHEY, CDR2 SVGAGI. The CDR3 has 11 amino acids. Time point specified: new active TB diagnosis, blood taken before or within 7 days of starting treatment. The material sequenced was PBMCs, taken at tuberculosis diagnosis. This sequence was found in an adult with tuberculosis. The chain recombines TRBV6-5 with TRBJ1-1; possible D gene TRBD1, 6 bases. The CDR3 DNA reads TGTGCCACCAACAGGGACGCTGAAGCTTTCTTT. Protein: CATNRDAEAFF.